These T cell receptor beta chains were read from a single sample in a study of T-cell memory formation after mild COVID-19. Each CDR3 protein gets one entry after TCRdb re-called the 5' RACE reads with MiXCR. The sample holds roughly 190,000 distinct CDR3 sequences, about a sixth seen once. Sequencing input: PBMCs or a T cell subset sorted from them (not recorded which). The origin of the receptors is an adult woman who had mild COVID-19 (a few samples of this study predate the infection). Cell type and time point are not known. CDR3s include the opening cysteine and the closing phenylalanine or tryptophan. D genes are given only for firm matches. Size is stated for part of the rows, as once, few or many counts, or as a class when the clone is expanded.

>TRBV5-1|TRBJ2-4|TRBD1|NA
CASSRPQDRGDIQYF
TGCGCCAGCAGCCGACCCCAGGACAGGGGGGACATTCAGTACTTC
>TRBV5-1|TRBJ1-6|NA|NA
CASSLAGPENNSPLHF
TGCGCCAGCAGCTTGGCCGGCCCCGAAAATAATTCACCCCTCCACTTT
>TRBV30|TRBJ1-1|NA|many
CAWSVRTHTNTEAFF
TGTGCCTGGAGTGTACGAACACATACGAACACTGAAGCTTTCTTT
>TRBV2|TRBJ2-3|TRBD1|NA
CASRLTGTVSTDTQYF
TGTGCCAGCAGACTGACAGGGACCGTAAGCACAGATACGCAGTATTTT
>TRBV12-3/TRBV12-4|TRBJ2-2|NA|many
CASIILQGTGELFF
TGTGCCAGCATCATCCTACAGGGCACCGGGGAGCTGTTTTTT
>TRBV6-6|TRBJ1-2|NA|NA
CASSYSGETYGYTF
TGTGCCAGCAGTTACTCTGGCGAGACCTATGGCTACACCTTC
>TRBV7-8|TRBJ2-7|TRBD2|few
CASSLAVAGGPRTYEQYF
TGTGCCAGCAGCTTAGCTGTAGCGGGAGGGCCGCGTACCTACGAGCAGTACTTC
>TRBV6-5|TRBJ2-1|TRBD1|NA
CASSPDRGVYNEQFF
TGTGCCAGCAGTCCGGACAGGGGTGTATACAATGAGCAGTTCTTC
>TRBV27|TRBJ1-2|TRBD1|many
CASRRGGPNLYGYTF
TGTGCCAGCCGCAGAGGGGGCCCCAACCTCTATGGCTACACCTTC
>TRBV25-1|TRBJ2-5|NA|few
CASSESGGGETQYF
TGTGCCAGCAGTGAATCTGGCGGAGGCGAGACCCAGTACTTC
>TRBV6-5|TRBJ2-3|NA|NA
CASSYSSVLGSTDTQYF
TGTGCCAGCAGTTACTCTTCCGTCCTGGGAAGCACAGATACGCAGTATTTT
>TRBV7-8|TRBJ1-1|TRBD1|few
CASSHPQDRAAFF
TGTGCCAGCAGCCACCCACAGGACAGGGCGGCTTTCTTT
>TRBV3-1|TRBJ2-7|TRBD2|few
CASSPKAGGTYEQYF
TGTGCCAGCAGCCCTAAAGCGGGAGGGACCTACGAGCAGTACTTC
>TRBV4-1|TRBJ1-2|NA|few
CASSPSTVPESYGYTF
TGCGCCAGCAGCCCTTCGACAGTTCCCGAGTCCTATGGCTACACCTTC
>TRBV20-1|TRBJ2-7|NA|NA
CSAGNPDEQYF
TGCAGTGCCGGGAACCCGGACGAGCAGTACTTC
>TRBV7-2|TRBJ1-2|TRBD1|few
CASSPLWDRDYGYTF
TGTGCCAGCAGCCCCCTCTGGGACAGGGATTATGGCTACACCTTC
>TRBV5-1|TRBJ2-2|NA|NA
CASSLDQAGELFF
TGCGCCAGCAGCCTAGACCAGGCCGGGGAGCTGTTTTTT
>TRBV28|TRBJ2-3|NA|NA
CASSGADRDTQYF
TGTGCCAGCAGTGGCGCGGATCGGGATACGCAGTATTTT
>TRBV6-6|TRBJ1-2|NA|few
CASTTSGLISYTF
TGTGCCAGCACGACGTCCGGGCTAATAAGCTACACCTTC
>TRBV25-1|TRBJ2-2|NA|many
CASSRELTGELFF
TGTGCCAGCAGCAGGGAGCTCACCGGGGAGCTGTTTTTT
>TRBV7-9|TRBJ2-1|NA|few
CASSFAIRLTYKVNEQFF
TGTGCCAGCAGCTTTGCCATACGACTTACCTATAAAGTAAATGAGCAGTTCTTC
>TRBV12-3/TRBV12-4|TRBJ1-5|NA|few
CASSLGYNQPQHF
TGTGCCAGCAGTTTGGGTTACAATCAGCCCCAGCATTTT